One TCR beta chain is described in this entry. Its antigen is still unknown. The data were obtained in a study of T cell responses to AZD1222 COVID-19 vaccine. Findings and limits, study-wide: Baseline testing showed seropositivity in only six AZD1222 recipients. White British people made up most donors, females outnumbered males, and clonal diversity was possibly underestimated.

This table comes from immunoSEQ multiplex PCR, and its TCRdb copy is limited to in-frame clones, with some not included. The sample records approximately 120,000 clones, 90% being singletons. The CDR3 covers 14 residues. The V gene's germline CDR1 is SGHTA and CDR2 FQGNSA. V gave up 0 bases and J gave up 4 bases, with 9 bases separating them. This TCR derives from an adult in good health. J is TRBJ1-2 and V is TRBV7-2, with a possible D match to TRBD1 (5 bases). Material: peripheral blood, obtained on day 0 of MenACWY control vaccination. The CDR3 DNA follows: TGTGCCAGCAGCTTAGCAGGGGCGGGCTATGGCTACACCTTC. The encoded protein is CASSLAGAGYGYTF.